The 26 T cell receptor beta chains below come from one sample, sequenced in a study of T cells in tumors and immune-related adverse events. Clones were read by immunoSEQ multiplex PCR, and TCRdb kept only the in-frame ones, dropping some. The sample records approximately 11,000 clones, roughly 90% being singletons. Here the sequenced sample was lymph node tissue, taken from a patient treated with anti-PD-1 therapy. These receptors were collected from a female donor with metastatic renal cell carcinoma.

This chain joins TRBV2 and TRBJ2-1; TRBD2 agrees at 15 bases. Germline V lookup: CDR1 SNHLY, CDR2 FYNNEI. V dropped 7 bases and J dropped 0; count of bases not matched to a gene: 16. The CDR3 loop spans 21 amino acids. The CDR3 protein is CASNYPGLAGGAPSSYNEQFF. In nucleotides, the CDR3 is TGTGCCAGCAATTATCCGGGACTAGCGGGGGGCGCACCTAGCTCCTACAATGAGCAGTTCTTC.

The J gene is TRBJ2-7, the V gene TRBV5-1, with D possibly TRBD2 on 6 matching bases. The V end was cut by 0 bases, the J end by 2 bases, with 9 bases between. The CDR3 spans 14 residues. Germline values: CDR1 SGHRS, CDR2 YFSETQ. In nucleotides, the CDR3 is TGCGCCAGCAGCTTGGACAGCGGGCCCTACGAGCAGTACTTC. Residues: CASSLDSGPYEQYF.

This clone appeared once. The V call is TRBV6-5, the J call TRBJ1-1; D is ambiguous. The ends were cut back, 8 bases at V and 1 base at J, with 2 bases in the middle. Germline CDR1 reads MNHEY; CDR2 reads SVGAGI. CDR3 length: 10 amino acids. CDR3 nucleotides: TGTGCCAGCGGGAACACTGAAGCTTTCTTT. This translates into CASGNTEAFF.

V and J are TRBV5-5 and TRBJ2-7, with a tentative D call TRBD1 (5 bases). The CDR3 has 14 amino acids. Trimming removed 4 bases at V and 2 bases at J, with 13 bases between. Germline lookup yields CDR1 SGHKS and CDR2 YYEKEE (reference sequence). The CDR3 loop reads CASSLLRTTYEQYF. As DNA, the CDR3 is TGTGCCAGCAGCCTCCTTCGGACAACCTACGAGCAGTACTTC.

This clone was detected once. The chain is built from TRBV15 and TRBJ1-2; D is perhaps TRBD1 (5 bases). The CDR3 runs to 14 residues. Trimming cost V 5 bases and J 5 bases, with 15 bases left between them. Germline loops: CDR1 LNHNV, CDR2 YYDKDF (reference sequence). The CDR3 nucleotides read TGTGCCACCAGCTTCGCAGGGCGAAGTTATGGCTACACCTTC. Translated: CATSFAGRSYGYTF.

V gene TRBV29-1 combines with J gene TRBJ1-2; possible D gene TRBD1, 5 bases. Trimming removed 1 base at V and 7 bases at J, with 13 bases between. The CDR3 has 13 residues. Germline CDR1 and CDR2: SQVTM and ANQGSEA. The CDR3 protein is CSVEAQYGAGYTF. The CDR3 DNA sequence: TGCAGCGTTGAAGCACAGTACGGGGCTGGCTACACCTTC.

The sample holds one count of this clone. The chain uses TRBV6-6 and TRBJ1-5, with D possibly matching TRBD1 (5 bases). Germline V lookup: CDR1 MNHNY, CDR2 SVGAGI (reference sequence). V lost 9 bases and J 5 bases, leaving 23 bases between the germline ends. The CDR3 consists of 16 residues. The CDR3 reads CASRTGNRRSDQPQHF. Here the CDR3 DNA reads TGTGCCAGTCGGACGGGGAACAGGAGGTCCGATCAGCCCCAGCATTTT.

The DNA for the CDR3 is TGTGCCAGCAGTTACTCGTTTGGAGTCACTGCTGAGCAGTTCTTC. Translated, it gives CASSYSFGVTAEQFF. The J gene is TRBJ2-1, the V gene TRBV6-5; D is ambiguous. Trimming stripped 0 bases from V and 9 bases from J, with 15 bases between. This CDR3 is built from 15 residues. Per the germline V gene, CDR1 is MNHEY and CDR2 is SVGAGI.

This rearrangement joins TRBV4-2 to TRBJ2-2; D call uncertain. The CDR3 consists of 15 residues. CDR1 and CDR2 (germline): LGHNA, YNFKEQ. V lost 1 base to trimming and J lost 7 bases, with 13 bases between them. In nucleotides, the CDR3 is TGTGCCAGCAGCCAAGGATCTCTAGGCGGCGGGGAGCTGTTTTTT. Encoded protein: CASSQGSLGGGELFF.

The rearrangement joins TRBV18 to TRBJ2-6, with TRBD1 matching 8 bases. The CDR3 consists of 19 residues. V dropped 1 base and J dropped 0; count of bases not matched to a gene: 8. CDR1 KGHSH and CDR2 LQKENI come from the germline V gene. The CDR3 is CASSPRAGGELSGANVLTF. In DNA, the CDR3 is TGTGCCAGCTCACCACGGGCAGGGGGCGAACTCTCTGGGGCCAACGTCCTGACTTTC.

This clone was seen a single time. The V call is TRBV5-6, the J call TRBJ2-1; 11 bases map to TRBD2. CDR3 length: 15 residues. The J segment lost 8 bases and the V segment lost 3 bases, leaving 7 bases of the junction unmatched. Germline values: CDR1 SGHDT, CDR2 YYEEEE. The CDR3 is CASSSITSGGDEQFF. Here the CDR3 DNA reads TGTGCCAGCAGCTCCATCACTAGCGGGGGTGATGAGCAGTTCTTC.

The J gene is TRBJ2-1, the V gene TRBV10-3; D unresolved. This CDR3 region has 12 residues. The V gene lost 4 bases and the J gene lost 5 bases, with 6 bases spanning the gap. CDR1 and CDR2 from the germline V gene are ENHRY and SYGVKD. The CDR3 sequence is CAISGLDNEQFF. As DNA, the CDR3 is TGTGCCATCAGTGGGTTGGACAATGAGCAGTTCTTC.

The chain recombines TRBV7-9 with TRBJ2-7; D may match TRBD1 or TRBD2 (5 bases each). From germline, CDR1 is SEHNR and CDR2 FQNEAQ (reference sequence). CDR3 length: 14 amino acids. With 1 base removed from V and 7 bases from J, the gap between germline ends came to 14 bases. In DNA form, the CDR3 reads TGTGCCAGCAGCTTAGGGGACCTTGCGAGGGAGCAGTACTTC. It encodes CASSLGDLAREQYF.

This clone was observed once. V gene TRBV10-2 combines with J gene TRBJ1-2; 10 nucleotides align to TRBD1. Trimming removed 6 bases from V and 0 bases from J; junction bases left unmatched: 7. Germline lookup yields CDR1 WSHSY and CDR2 SAAADI. The CDR3 sequence is 16 residues long. The CDR3, as DNA: TGCGCCAGCAGAGGGACAGGGGCCATAACTAACTATGGCTACACCTTC. This codes for CASRGTGAITNYGYTF.

The rearrangement joins TRBV6-1 to TRBJ1-2; no definite D call. CDR3 size: 13 residues. CDR1 MNHNS and CDR2 SASEGT come from the germline V gene. V lost 4 bases, J lost 4 bases, and 10 bases lay in between. In nucleotides, the CDR3 is TGTGCCAGCAGTGTCCGGGGTAGCTATGGCTACACCTTC. It is translated as CASSVRGSYGYTF.

This chain connects TRBV11-2 to TRBJ2-7; D is uncertain. Trimming took 5 bases from V and 3 from J, leaving 11 bases between them. The CDR3 contains 13 residues. From germline, CDR1 is SGHAT and CDR2 FQNNGV. The CDR3 here is CASSIRPFYEQYF. The CDR3 nucleotides read TGTGCCAGCAGCATACGACCTTTCTACGAGCAGTACTTC.

V usage is TRBV18 and J usage is TRBJ1-2; tentatively, D is TRBD1 (6 bases). CDR1 and CDR2 from the germline V gene are KGHSH and LQKENI. V lost 5 bases and J lost 3, with 13 bases in between. The CDR3 loop spans 14 amino acids. CDR3 nucleotide sequence: TGTGCCAGCTCAGGTTACAGGGACGACTATGGCTACACCTTC. Its translation is CASSGYRDDYGYTF.

The rearrangement joins TRBV6-5 to TRBJ2-1; 8 positions agree with TRBD2. This CDR3 has 12 residues. The V gene's germline CDR1 is MNHEY and CDR2 SVGAGI. J lost 8 bases, V lost 7 bases, and 4 bases had no gene match. Written as DNA, the CDR3 is TGTGCCAGCACGGGGGGGCGGGATGAGCAGTTCTTC. Protein product: CASTGGRDEQFF.

The V call is TRBV4-2, the J call TRBJ1-6, with 7 bases that match TRBD1. This CDR3 spans 15 amino acids. V dropped 10 bases and J dropped 10; count of bases not matched to a gene: 16. The germline V gene has CDR1 LGHNA and CDR2 YNFKEQ. The CDR3 region has the DNA TGTGCCACCACCAGTGGGGTAGGGGGCGAATCACCCCTCCACTTT. Translated, it gives CATTSGVGGESPLHF.

The genes are TRBV19 and TRBJ2-3; 9 bases map to TRBD2. Germline assignment: CDR1 LNHDA and CDR2 SQIVND (reference sequence). The CDR3 covers 16 residues. Trimming at V came to 5 bases and at J to 6 bases, leaving 12 bases not matched to a gene. The CDR3 sequence is CASSDRIAGVGDTQYF. DNA for the CDR3: TGTGCCAGTAGTGATAGGATAGCGGGAGTAGGGGATACGCAGTATTTT.

The genes are TRBV2 and TRBJ1-5, with a tentative D call TRBD1 (6 bases). V dropped 2 bases and J dropped 5 bases, with 13 bases sitting between them. Germline CDR1 SNHLY, CDR2 FYNNEI. The length of the CDR3 is 15 residues. CDR3 in amino acids: CASSEIGGQHQPQHF. The CDR3 bases are TGTGCCAGCAGTGAAATCGGGGGCCAGCATCAGCCCCAGCATTTT.

The rearrangement joins TRBV23-1 to TRBJ2-2; no clear D. TRBV23-1 is annotated as an ORF whose role is uncertain. Trimming removed 4 bases from V and 1 base from J, with 16 bases in between. This CDR3 is built from 17 residues. In DNA form, the CDR3 reads TGCGCCAGCAGTCCCCCCGGCGGACGAGTGAACACCGGGGAGCTGTTTTTT. It yields the protein CASSPPGGRVNTGELFF.

This sequence joins TRBV28 and TRBJ1-5, with no clear D. Germline V CDR1 and CDR2: MDHEN, SYDVKM. V was trimmed by 3 bases and J by 2 bases, leaving 8 bases between them. The CDR3 covers 14 residues. This chain's CDR3 is CASSFGSGNQPQHF. CDR3 sequence (DNA): TGTGCCAGCAGTTTTGGAAGCGGCAATCAGCCCCAGCATTTT.

The chain uses TRBV18 and TRBJ2-1, with D maybe TRBD2 (6 bases). CDR1 is KGHSH, CDR2 LQKENI, per germline. The CDR3 extends over 12 amino acids. V lost 4 bases and J lost 9, with 10 bases in between. As DNA, the CDR3 is TGTGCCAGCTCACTGGGACTTCTTGAGCAGTTCTTC. Translation: CASSLGLLEQFF.

V usage is TRBV5-1 and J usage is TRBJ2-5, with 7 bases fitting TRBD1. J gave up 1 base and V 4 bases, and 4 bases lay outside the gene matches. The CDR3 length is 14 residues. The germline V gene has CDR1 SGHRS and CDR2 YFSETQ. The CDR3 sequence: CASSQRQGQETQYF. The CDR3 nucleotides read TGCGCCAGCAGCCAGCGACAGGGCCAAGAGACCCAGTACTTC.

V gene TRBV5-6 combines with J gene TRBJ2-3; D possibly uses TRBD1 or TRBD2 (5 bases each). The V and J ends lost 1 base and 6 bases respectively, with 12 bases between them. In germline, CDR1 is SGHDT, CDR2 YYEEEE. The CDR3 runs 14 residues. In DNA, the CDR3 is TGTGCCAGCAGCTTGTGGGGGTCGGAGGATACGCAGTATTTT. Amino acid sequence: CASSLWGSEDTQYF.